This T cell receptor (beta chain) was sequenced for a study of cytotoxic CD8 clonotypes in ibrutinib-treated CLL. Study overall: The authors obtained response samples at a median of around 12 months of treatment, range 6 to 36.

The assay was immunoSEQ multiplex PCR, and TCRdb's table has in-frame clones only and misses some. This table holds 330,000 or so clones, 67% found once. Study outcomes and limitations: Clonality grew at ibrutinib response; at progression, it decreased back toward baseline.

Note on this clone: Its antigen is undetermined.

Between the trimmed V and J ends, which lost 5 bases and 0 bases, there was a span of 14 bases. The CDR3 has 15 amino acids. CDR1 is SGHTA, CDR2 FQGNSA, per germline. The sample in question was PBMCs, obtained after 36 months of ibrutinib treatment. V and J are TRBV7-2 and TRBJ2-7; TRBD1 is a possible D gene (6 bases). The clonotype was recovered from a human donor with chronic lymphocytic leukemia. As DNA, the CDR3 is TGTGCCAGCAGCCGCGTTCAGGGGAGCTCCTACGAGCAGTACTTC. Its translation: CASSRVQGSSYEQYF.